Presented here are 3 T cell receptor beta chains from one specimen sequenced in a study of blood T cells in healthy people across ages. A second PCR of 7 to 11 cycles used a sample-barcoded 5' primer and a J-beta primer mix. TCRdb passed the 5' RACE reads through MiXCR, listing each CDR3 protein once. This repertoire shows 980,000 or so distinct CDR3 sequences, 48% found once; its top ten account for about an eighth. Input material: blood. The receptors come from a man aged 25-45 years in good health.

As for this clonotype: The germline gene is not matched at one end of the junction; a read error may be the cause. J is TRBJ2-3 and V is TRBV6-7, with D possibly TRBD2 on 7 matching bases. TRBV6-7 is identified as an open reading frame with a role that is uncertain. The CDR3 loop spans 15 amino acids. CDR3: CASIYSGGDTDTQYF. The CDR3 DNA sequence: TGTGCCAGCATTTACTCGGGGGGCGACACAGATACGCAGTATTTT.

There are many counts of this clonotype. The rearrangement uses TRBV29-1 and TRBJ2-3, with D unclear. The CDR3 covers 12 residues. V was shortened by 3 bases and J by 6 bases, with 10 bases between the two germline ends. Germline V lookup: CDR1 SQVTM, CDR2 ANQGSEA. The CDR3 DNA reads TGCAGCGTTGACGAAGGTTTCGATACGCAGTATTTT. This translates into CSVDEGFDTQYF.

This clonotype was seen a handful of times. Here the CDR3 DNA reads TGTGCCAGCAGTTTAAAAGGGCCCCAGGGGAAAAATAATTCACCCCTCCACTTT. The encoded protein is CASSLKGPQGKNNSPLHF. The rearrangement links TRBV27 to TRBJ1-6; the D gene is possibly TRBD1 (6 bases). The CDR3 spans 18 residues. Trimming stripped 2 bases from V and 5 bases from J, with 19 bases between. The germline CDR1 and CDR2 sequences are MNHEY and SMNVEV (reference sequence).